The TCR beta chain described here comes from a study of blood T cell repertoires in COVID-19. Study in general: COVID-19 samples collected from the United States, Italy and Spain covered acute and convalescent phases. PBMCs, B-cell-depleted T cells, or T cells provided the cDNA or gDNA that made up the material.

CDR3 size: 14 residues. Germline V gives CDR1 MNHEY, CDR2 SMNVEV (reference sequence). V was clipped by 2 bases and J by 7 bases; unmatched bases: 6. Assay: immunoSEQ multiplex PCR; the TCRdb copy retains only in-frame clones and omits some. The sample lists some 120,000 clones; around 89% were seen once. Sequencing was performed on peripheral blood. The sequence was obtained from a human donor in a cohort sampled during active COVID-19. V is TRBV27 and J is TRBJ1-2; 8 bases match TRBD1. The CDR3 here is CASSLTGQGIGYTF. DNA of the CDR3: TGTGCCAGCAGTTTAACAGGACAGGGTATTGGCTACACCTTC.